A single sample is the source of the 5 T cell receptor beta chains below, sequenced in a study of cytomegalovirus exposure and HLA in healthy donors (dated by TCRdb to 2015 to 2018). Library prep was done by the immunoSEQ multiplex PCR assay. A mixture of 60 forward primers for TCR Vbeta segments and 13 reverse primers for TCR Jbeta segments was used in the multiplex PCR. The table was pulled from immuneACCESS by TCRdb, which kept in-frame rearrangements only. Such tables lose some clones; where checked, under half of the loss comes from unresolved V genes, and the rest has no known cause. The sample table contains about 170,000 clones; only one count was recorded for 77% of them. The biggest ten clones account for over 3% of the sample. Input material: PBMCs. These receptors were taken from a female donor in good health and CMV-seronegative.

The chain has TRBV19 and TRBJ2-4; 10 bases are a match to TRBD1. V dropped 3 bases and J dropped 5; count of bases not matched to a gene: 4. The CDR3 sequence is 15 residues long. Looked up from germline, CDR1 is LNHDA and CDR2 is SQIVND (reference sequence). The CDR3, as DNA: TGTGCCAGTAGTATTCCAGGACAGGGGGAAAACATTCAGTACTTC. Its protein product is CASSIPGQGENIQYF.

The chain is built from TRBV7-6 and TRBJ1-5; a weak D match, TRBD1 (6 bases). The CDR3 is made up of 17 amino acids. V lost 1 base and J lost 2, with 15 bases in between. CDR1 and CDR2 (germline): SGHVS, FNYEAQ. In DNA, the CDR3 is TGTGCCAGCAGCTTAGAAGGGGGGGTAGGAGGCAATCAGCCCCAGCATTTT. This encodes CASSLEGGVGGNQPQHF. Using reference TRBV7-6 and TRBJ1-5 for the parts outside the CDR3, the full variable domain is GAGVSQSPRYKVTKRGQDVALRCDPISGHVSLYWYRQALGQGPEFLTYFNYEAQQDKSGLPNDRFSAERPEGSISTLTIQRTEQRDSAMYRCASSLEGGVGGNQPQHFGDGTRLSIL.

The CDR3 DNA is TGTGCCAGCTCACCACCCTCAGGCACAGATACGCAGTATTTT. This translates into CASSPPSGTDTQYF. This chain joins TRBV18 and TRBJ2-3; D call uncertain. Germline V gene data show CDR1 as KGHSH and CDR2 as LQKENI. This CDR3 has 14 amino acids. Trimming removed 0 bases from V and 1 base from J, with 5 bases in between.

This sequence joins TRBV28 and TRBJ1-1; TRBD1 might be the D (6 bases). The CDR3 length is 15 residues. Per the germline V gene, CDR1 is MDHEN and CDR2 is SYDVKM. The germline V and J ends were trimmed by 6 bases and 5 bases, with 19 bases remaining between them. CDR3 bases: TGTGCCAGCAGGGTATCGGGGGGCAGAAAAACTGAAGCTTTCTTT. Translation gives CASRVSGGRKTEAFF.

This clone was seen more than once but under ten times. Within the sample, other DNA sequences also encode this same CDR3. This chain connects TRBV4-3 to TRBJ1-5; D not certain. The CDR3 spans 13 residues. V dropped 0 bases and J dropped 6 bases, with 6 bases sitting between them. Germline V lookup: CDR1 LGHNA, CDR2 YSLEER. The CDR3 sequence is CASSQDRGQPQHF. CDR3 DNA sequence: TGCGCCAGCAGCCAAGATCGGGGTCAGCCCCAGCATTTT.